Listed below are T cell receptor beta chains from one sample, sequenced in a study of blood T cells in healthy people across ages. TCRdb independently ran MiXCR on the 5' RACE reads; one entry per CDR3 protein. In the table there are roughly 1.6 million distinct CDR3 sequences, roughly a third of which are singletons. Sequencing was carried out using blood. Every receptor here comes from a woman in her twenties or thirties in good health. The conserved cysteine and the conserved F or W are not part of the CDR3 here. The size field is filled for only some rows; it gives once, few, many or a size class.

size: NA
J: TRBJ1-5
V: TRBV5-5
CDR3: ASSTAGVGQPQH

size: few
J: TRBJ2-2
V: TRBV5-5
CDR3: ASSLADYVTGELF

size: many
J: TRBJ2-1
V: TRBV7-9
CDR3: ASSLGTTSYYNEQF

size: NA
J: TRBJ2-7
V: TRBV11-2
CDR3: ASSSLSAVPGQY

size: NA
J: TRBJ1-5
V: TRBV15
CDR3: ATSEDSSNQPQH

size: NA
J: TRBJ2-7
V: TRBV5-1
CDR3: ASSFYDSHVEQY

size: once
J: TRBJ2-1
V: TRBV30
CDR3: AWIDNFSYNEQF

size: few
J: TRBJ2-7
V: TRBV6-2/TRBV6-3
CDR3: ASSYSQGRYEQY

size: few
J: TRBJ2-1
V: TRBV2
CDR3: ASSDEDYNEQF

size: NA
J: TRBJ2-5
V: TRBV20-1
CDR3: SASTGSETQY

size: NA
J: TRBJ2-1
V: TRBV20-1
CDR3: SARAGTMKGSYNEQF

size: NA
J: TRBJ2-7
V: TRBV5-1
CDR3: AGSLGPEQY

size: NA
J: TRBJ1-2
V: TRBV13
CDR3: ASSPAGTQTNYGYT

size: NA
J: TRBJ2-5
V: TRBV5-1
CDR3: TSSLGRGMQETQY

size: many
J: TRBJ2-7
V: TRBV6-6
CDR3: ASSYSTGESYEQY

size: NA
J: TRBJ1-6
V: TRBV27
CDR3: ASSLSVPGLGPALH

size: few
J: TRBJ2-5
V: TRBV13
CDR3: ASSSHRQGLGETQY

size: NA
J: TRBJ1-2
V: TRBV7-9
CDR3: ASSLAPVGNIYGYT

size: NA
J: TRBJ1-4
V: TRBV12-3/TRBV12-4
CDR3: ASSPTMGGPNEKLF

size: NA
J: TRBJ2-7
V: TRBV4-1
CDR3: ASSQDPRAIEQY

size: few
J: TRBJ2-1
V: TRBV29-1
CDR3: SAHTGGLNEQF

size: NA
J: TRBJ2-3
V: TRBV6-5
CDR3: ASSYGGGAADTQY

size: NA
J: TRBJ2-7
V: TRBV2
CDR3: ASSEERTSASYEQY

size: few
J: TRBJ1-6
V: TRBV7-9
CDR3: ASSSRVDNSPLH

size: NA
J: TRBJ2-5
V: TRBV7-6
CDR3: ASSLAMGLEEWEETQY